A selection of T cell receptor beta chains follows, all from one sample in a study of shared clonotypes between healthy human individuals. This table comes from immunoSEQ multiplex PCR, and its TCRdb copy is limited to in-frame clones, with some not included. The sample shows some 2,500,000 clones, 80% to 95% of them seen only once. Material: naive CD4+ T cells from PBMCs. These receptors were taken from a young man in good health. Some clones in this sample may be carry-over from other donors' samples. CDR3s include the opening cysteine and the closing phenylalanine or tryptophan. D genes are given only for firm matches. Clone size is not always given. Where it is, it says once, few, many or a class for expanded clones.

TRBV7-9	TRBJ2-5	.	.	CASSLIPGHHQETQYF	TGTGCCAGCAGCTTAATCCCGGGACACCACCAAGAGACCCAGTACTTC
TRBV28	TRBJ1-3	.	.	CASSSEIQALRNTIYF	TGTGCCAGCAGCTCAGAAATACAAGCTCTGAGGAACACCATATATTTT
TRBV28	TRBJ1-2	.	.	CASSQPRPDNYGYTF	TGTGCCAGCAGCCAGCCTAGGCCCGATAACTATGGCTACACCTTC
TRBV28	TRBJ2-7	.	.	CASSWGVSYFF	TGTGCCAGCAGTTGGGGTGTCAGCTATTTCTTC
TRBV30	TRBJ2-1	.	.	CAWSQRGIGLGVYNEQFF	TGTGCCTGGAGCCAAAGAGGGATAGGGTTAGGTGTCTACAATGAGCAGTTCTTC
TRBV6-6	TRBJ2-1	once	.	CASSYRPGHYNEQFF	TGTGCCAGCAGTTACCGGCCGGGACACTACAATGAGCAGTTCTTC
TRBV11-2	TRBJ2-5	.	TRBD1	CASSSRTGGGETQYF	TGTGCCAGCAGCTCCCGGACAGGGGGAGGAGAGACCCAGTACTTC
TRBV7-9	TRBJ2-1	once	.	CASSQQVYNEQFF	TGTGCCAGCAGCCAGCAAGTCTACAATGAGCAGTTCTTC
TRBV30	TRBJ2-6	.	.	CAWRRGAGANVLTF	TGTGCCTGGAGGCGGGGAGCTGGGGCCAACGTCCTGACTTTC
TRBV5-1	TRBJ2-4	.	.	CASSPGRSDIQYF	TGCGCCAGCAGCCCCGGTCGATCGGACATTCAGTACTTC
TRBV5-1	TRBJ2-2	.	.	CASSLQRPNTGELFF	TGCGCCAGCAGCCTACAGAGACCCAACACCGGGGAGCTGTTTTTT
TRBV15	TRBJ1-4	.	.	CATRAPGASNEKLFF	TGTGCCACCAGAGCTCCAGGGGCCTCGAATGAAAAACTGTTTTTT
TRBV29-1	TRBJ2-1	.	.	CSVVGRRYSYNEQFF	TGCAGCGTTGTTGGGAGGCGGTACTCCTACAATGAGCAGTTCTTC
TRBV28	TRBJ2-7	.	TRBD2	CASSLWASGRREQYF	TGTGCCAGCAGTTTATGGGCTAGCGGGAGACGCGAGCAGTACTTC
TRBV4-1	TRBJ1-5	.	.	CASSQVQVNQPQHF	TGCGCCAGCAGCCAGGTACAGGTTAATCAGCCCCAGCATTTT
TRBV5-1	TRBJ2-3	.	.	CASSLGDHQGDTQYF	TGCGCCAGCAGCTTGGGTGATCACCAGGGGGATACGCAGTATTTT
TRBV5-1	TRBJ1-4	.	TRBD1	CASSPDRPPNEKLFF	TGCGCCAGCAGCCCGGACAGGCCACCTAATGAAAAACTGTTTTTT
TRBV28	TRBJ2-1	.	.	CASSPGWRGQFF	TGTGCCAGCAGCCCGGGGTGGCGGGGGCAGTTCTTC
TRBV18	TRBJ2-7	.	.	CASSPGDGTYEQYF	TGTGCCAGCTCACCCGGGGACGGTACCTACGAGCAGTACTTC
TRBV6-6	TRBJ1-6	.	.	CASRPRDTSLLSPLHF	TGTGCCAGCAGGCCCCGGGACACGAGTCTACTTTCTCCCCTCCACTTT
TRBV7-9	TRBJ2-5	.	TRBD2	CASARSGTETQYF	TGTGCCAGCGCTCGGAGCGGGACAGAGACCCAGTACTTC
TRBV9	TRBJ2-2	.	.	CASSVTRQLPGELFF	TGTGCCAGCAGCGTAACTCGACAGCTACCCGGGGAGCTGTTTTTT
TRBV7-9	TRBJ2-7	.	.	CASSLRAGGAYEQYF	TGTGCCAGCAGCTTACGGGCAGGGGGGGCCTACGAGCAGTACTTC
TRBV27	TRBJ2-1	.	TRBD2	CASSPIAGPASEQFF	TGTGCCAGCAGTCCAATAGCGGGTCCTGCGAGTGAGCAGTTCTTC
TRBV19	TRBJ2-5	.	TRBD1	CASSNRGSETQYF	TGTGCCAGTTCTAACAGGGGATCAGAGACCCAGTACTTC
TRBV10-1	TRBJ1-1	.	TRBD1	CASSARLTGENTEAFF	TGCGCCAGCAGTGCCCGCCTGACAGGGGAGAACACTGAAGCTTTCTTT
TRBV6-1	TRBJ1-5	.	.	CASSVVPRDQPQHF	TGTGCCAGCAGTGTGGTTCCTCGGGATCAGCCCCAGCATTTT
TRBV19	TRBJ1-2	.	.	CASSNGRNGYGYTF	TGTGCCAGTAGTAATGGGCGCAACGGATATGGCTACACCTTC
TRBV20-1	TRBJ1-1	.	.	CSAGAGPEAFF	TGCAGTGCGGGGGCGGGTCCTGAAGCTTTCTTT
TRBV18	TRBJ2-7	.	.	CASSPGQVGYEQYF	TGTGCCAGCTCACCGGGCCAGGTTGGGTACGAGCAGTACTTC
TRBV7-6	TRBJ2-5	.	TRBD2	CASSLVTGGNWETQYF	TGTGCCAGCAGCTTAGTTACGGGGGGAAACTGGGAGACCCAGTACTTC
TRBV15	TRBJ2-5	.	TRBD1	CATSRGQATSYQETQYF	TGTGCCACCAGCCGCGGACAGGCCACCTCGTACCAAGAGACCCAGTACTTC
TRBV2	TRBJ1-5	once	.	CASSVEAVGGQPQHF	TGTGCCAGCAGTGTAGAGGCAGTGGGGGGTCAGCCCCAGCATTTT
TRBV15	TRBJ1-5	.	.	CATSREGTNQPQHF	TGTGCCACCAGCAGAGAGGGAACGAATCAGCCCCAGCATTTT
TRBV5-1	TRBJ2-5	.	.	CASSTDSPTIETQYF	TGCGCCAGCAGCACGGACAGTCCAACCATCGAGACCCAGTACTTC
TRBV6-6	TRBJ2-3	.	TRBD2	CASRWEAGNTDTQYF	TGTGCCAGCAGATGGGAAGCGGGAAACACAGATACGCAGTATTTT
TRBV10-3	TRBJ2-7	once	.	CAISESGRREHEQYF	TGTGCCATCAGTGAGTCAGGTCGGAGGGAACACGAGCAGTACTTC
TRBV30	TRBJ1-6	.	.	CAWRNNRVSPLHF	TGTGCCTGGAGGAACAACAGGGTTTCACCCCTCCACTTT